The 6 T cell receptor beta chains given below trace back to one sample, sequenced in a study of blood T cell repertoires in COVID-19. Data came from immunoSEQ multiplex PCR; TCRdb stores just in-frame clones and leaves some out. Of 150,000 to 200,000 clones in the sample, roughly four fifths were seen once. Input material: PBMCs or T cells enriched from blood (not recorded which). These receptors all come from a man in his fifties or sixties who had recovered from COVID-19.

V usage is TRBV24-1 and J usage is TRBJ2-5, with D possibly TRBD2 on 6 matching bases. V gave up 4 bases and J gave up 2 bases, with 16 bases separating them. The CDR3 extends over 16 amino acids. Germline V CDR1 and CDR2: KGHDR, SFDVKD. Written as DNA, the CDR3 is TGTGCCACCAGTGACCCAAACGGGGGTCATCAAGAGACCCAGTACTTC. Amino acid sequence: CATSDPNGGHQETQYF.

The chain is built from TRBV30 and TRBJ2-7; TRBD2 might be the D (5 bases). CDR3 length: 12 residues. Trimming left V 3 bases short and J 2 bases short, with 8 bases between. Per germline, CDR1 GTSNPN and CDR2 SVGIG (reference sequence). Written as DNA, the CDR3 is TGTGCCTGGAGCGGGGAACCCTACGAGCAGTACTTC. The encoded protein is CAWSGEPYEQYF.

The chain employs TRBV6-5 and TRBJ2-5, with unresolved D. The germline V gene encodes CDR1 MNHEY and CDR2 SVGAGI. This CDR3 region has 11 residues. Trimming stripped 8 bases from V and 2 bases from J, with 6 bases between. The CDR3 DNA sequence: TGTGCCAGCCAGGCACAAGAGACCCAGTACTTC. This codes for CASQAQETQYF.

This sequence joins TRBV19 and TRBJ1-3; 7 nucleotides match TRBD1. Germline trimming cut 5 bases from V and 0 bases from J; bases unmatched to any gene: 7. CDR3 size: 16 residues. CDR1 LNHDA and CDR2 SQIVND come from the germline V gene (reference sequence). This CDR3 is CASSGRGYTSGNTIYF. The DNA for the CDR3 is TGTGCCAGTAGTGGCAGGGGGTATACCTCTGGAAACACCATATATTTT. The variable domain in full, with the rest retrieved from reference TRBV19 and TRBJ1-3, is DGGITQSPKYLFRKEGQNVTLSCEQNLNHDAMYWYRQDPGQGLRLIYYSQIVNDFQKGDIAEGYSVSREKKESFPLTVTSAQKNPTAFYLCASSGRGYTSGNTIYFGEGSWLTVV.

This clone appeared once. The V gene is TRBV6-1, the J gene TRBJ2-7, with 11 bases fitting TRBD1. Germline lookup yields CDR1 MNHNS and CDR2 SASEGT. This CDR3 contains 16 residues. Unmatched junction bases numbered 7, after V lost 4 bases and J lost 2 bases. The CDR3 region has the DNA TGTGCCAGCAGTGTGCTACCGGGACAGGGGGCCTACGAGCAGTACTTC. Protein product: CASSVLPGQGAYEQYF.

The chain joins TRBV14 to TRBJ2-7, with 9 bases identical to TRBD1. Per germline, CDR1 SGHDN and CDR2 FVKESK. V shed 6 bases and J 4 bases; nucleotides not matched to a gene: 4. The CDR3 contains 13 residues. The CDR3 region has the DNA TGTGCCAGCAGACGACAGGGGGAGTACGAGCAGTACTTC. Protein: CASRRQGEYEQYF.